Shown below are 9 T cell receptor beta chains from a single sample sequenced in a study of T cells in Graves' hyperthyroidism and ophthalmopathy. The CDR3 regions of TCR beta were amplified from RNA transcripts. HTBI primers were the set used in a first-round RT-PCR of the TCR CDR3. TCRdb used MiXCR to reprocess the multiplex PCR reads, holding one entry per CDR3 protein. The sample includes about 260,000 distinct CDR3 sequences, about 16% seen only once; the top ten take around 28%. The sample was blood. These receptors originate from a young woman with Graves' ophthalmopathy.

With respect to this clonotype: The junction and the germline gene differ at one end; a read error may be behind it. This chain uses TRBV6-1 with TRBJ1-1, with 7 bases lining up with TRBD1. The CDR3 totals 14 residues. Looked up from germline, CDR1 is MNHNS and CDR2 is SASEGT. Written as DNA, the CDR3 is TGTGCCAGCAGCCGAGGGACAGCAAACACTGAAGCTTCCTTT. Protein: CASSRGTANTEASF.

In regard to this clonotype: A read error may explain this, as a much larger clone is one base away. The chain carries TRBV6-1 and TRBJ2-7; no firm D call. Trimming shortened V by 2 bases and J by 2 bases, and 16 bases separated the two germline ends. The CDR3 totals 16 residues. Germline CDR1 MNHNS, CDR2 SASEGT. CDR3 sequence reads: CASSENAFPATYEQYF. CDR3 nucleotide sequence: TGTGCCAGCAGTGAAAACGCTTTCCCCGCTACCTACGAGCAGTACTTC.

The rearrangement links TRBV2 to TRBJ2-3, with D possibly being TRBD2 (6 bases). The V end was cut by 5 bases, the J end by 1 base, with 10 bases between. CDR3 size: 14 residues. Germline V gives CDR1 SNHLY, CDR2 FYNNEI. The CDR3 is CASSRGTRTDTQYF. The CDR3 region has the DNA TGTGCCAGCAGTCGGGGGACTCGCACAGATACGCAGTATTTT.

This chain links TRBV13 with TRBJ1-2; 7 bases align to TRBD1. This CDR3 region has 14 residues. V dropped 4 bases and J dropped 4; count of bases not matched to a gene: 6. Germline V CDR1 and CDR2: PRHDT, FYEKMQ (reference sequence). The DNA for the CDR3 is TGTGCCAGCAGCTCGCGGCAGGGGGTCTATGGCTACACCTTC. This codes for CASSSRQGVYGYTF.

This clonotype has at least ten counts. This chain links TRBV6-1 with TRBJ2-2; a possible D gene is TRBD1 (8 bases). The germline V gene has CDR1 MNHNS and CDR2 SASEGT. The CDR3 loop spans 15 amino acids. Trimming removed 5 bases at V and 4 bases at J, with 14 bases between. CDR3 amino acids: CASSSHRGGTGELFF. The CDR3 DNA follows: TGTGCCAGCAGTTCCCACAGGGGGGGCACCGGGGAGCTGTTTTTT.

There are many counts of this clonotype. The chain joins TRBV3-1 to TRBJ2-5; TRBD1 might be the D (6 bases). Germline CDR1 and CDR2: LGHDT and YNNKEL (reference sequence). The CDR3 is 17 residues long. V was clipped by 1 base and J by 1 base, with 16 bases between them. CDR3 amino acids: CASSQVLRLGGQETQYF. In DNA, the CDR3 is TGTGCCAGCAGCCAAGTTTTGAGGCTAGGGGGCCAAGAGACCCAGTACTTC.

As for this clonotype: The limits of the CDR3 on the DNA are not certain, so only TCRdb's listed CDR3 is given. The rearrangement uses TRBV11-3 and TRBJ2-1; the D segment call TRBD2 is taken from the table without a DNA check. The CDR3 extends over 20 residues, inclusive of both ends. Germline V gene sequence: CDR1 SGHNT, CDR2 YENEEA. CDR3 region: CASSFYICSASGRPNNEQFF.

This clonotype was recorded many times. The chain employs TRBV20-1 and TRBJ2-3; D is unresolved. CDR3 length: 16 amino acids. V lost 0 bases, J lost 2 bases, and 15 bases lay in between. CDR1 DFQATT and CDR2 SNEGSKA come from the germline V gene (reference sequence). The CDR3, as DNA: TGCAGTGCTAGAGATCCTGGAGCTATCTTCACAGATACGCAGTATTTT. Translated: CSARDPGAIFTDTQYF.

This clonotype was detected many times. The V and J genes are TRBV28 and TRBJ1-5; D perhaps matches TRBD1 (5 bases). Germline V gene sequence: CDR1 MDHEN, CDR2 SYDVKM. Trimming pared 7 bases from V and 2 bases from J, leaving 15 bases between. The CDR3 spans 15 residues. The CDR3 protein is CASTTIGGGNQPQHF. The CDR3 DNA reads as TGTGCCAGCACCACAATTGGGGGGGGCAATCAGCCCCAGCATTTT.